Presented here are 8 T cell receptor beta chains from one specimen sequenced in a study of T cells in narcolepsy. Using immunoSEQ multiplex PCR, the repertoire was profiled, and TCRdb retains in-frame clones only, with some absent. The table lists fewer than 35,000 clones, around 83% of them singletons. The sample was memory (CD45RA-) CD4+ T cells from blood. The receptors here all came from a human donor in good health.

The chain couples TRBV28 to TRBJ1-5; no clear D gene. V dropped 3 bases and J dropped 0 bases, with 9 bases sitting between them. The CDR3 is 15 amino acids. Germline assignment: CDR1 MDHEN and CDR2 SYDVKM. CDR3 protein: CASSFSESSNQPQHF. CDR3 sequence (DNA): TGTGCCAGCAGTTTTTCGGAGTCTAGCAATCAGCCCCAGCATTTT.

Concerning this clone: One junction end disagrees with the germline gene, perhaps due to a read error. The genes are TRBV30 and TRBJ2-1; the D gene is possibly TRBD2 (6 bases). The germline V gene encodes CDR1 GTSNPN and CDR2 SVGIG (reference sequence). This CDR3 comprises 14 residues. This CDR3 reads CAWRPAGLRNEQFF. The CDR3 DNA is TGCGCCTGGAGACCAGCGGGCCTGCGTAATGAGCAGTTCTTC.

This rearrangement joins TRBV10-3 to TRBJ1-2, with TRBD1 identical over 10 bases. The CDR3 is 15 amino acids. V shed 0 bases, J shed 6 bases, and the junction held 4 bases outside the gene matches. Germline V gives CDR1 ENHRY, CDR2 SYGVKD. The CDR3 sequence: CAISESRGQGNGYTF. DNA of the CDR3: TGTGCCATCAGTGAGTCTAGGGGACAGGGGAATGGCTACACCTTC.

The chain uses TRBV18 and TRBJ1-2; TRBD1 aligns across 8 bases. The CDR3 loop spans 13 amino acids. Looked up from germline, CDR1 is KGHSH and CDR2 is LQKENI. After removal of 3 bases from V and 4 bases from J, the junction contained 1 base not matched to a gene. The CDR3 sequence: CASSPGTGYGYTF. CDR3 coding DNA: TGTGCCAGCTCACCTGGGACAGGCTATGGCTACACCTTC.

Of note for this clone: Other DNA variants within this sample encode the same CDR3. The chain couples TRBV5-4 to TRBJ1-5; 8 positions agree with TRBD1. The V and J ends lost 6 bases and 0 bases, in that order; junction bases with no gene match: 8. Germline loops: CDR1 SGHNT, CDR2 YYREEE (reference sequence). CDR3 length: 16 amino acids. This CDR3 reads CASNGQGGFSNQPQHF. The CDR3 nucleotides read TGTGCCAGCAACGGACAGGGTGGATTTAGCAATCAGCCCCAGCATTTT.

V gene TRBV11-2 combines with J gene TRBJ2-2; D remains ambiguous. Trimming left V 3 bases short and J 8 bases short, with 7 bases between. CDR3 length: 12 amino acids. Germline V gene lookup returns CDR1 SGHAT and CDR2 FQNNGV. CDR3 protein: CASSFNLGELFF. In DNA form, the CDR3 reads TGTGCCAGCAGCTTTAACTTGGGGGAGCTGTTTTTT.

This clone was counted only a few times. This rearrangement joins TRBV4-3 to TRBJ2-5, with no clear D. Germline CDR1 reads LGHNA; CDR2 reads YSLEER. CDR3 length: 18 amino acids. Trimming took 1 base from V and 6 from J, leaving 24 bases between them. CDR3 sequence (DNA): TGCGCCAGCAGCCAAGCCCCCAGACGGCCCGCAACAGTACAGACCCAGTACTTC. It yields the protein CASSQAPRRPATVQTQYF.

The V gene is TRBV20-1, the J gene TRBJ1-1, with D unresolved. Trimming pared 3 bases from V and 7 bases from J, leaving 6 bases between. From germline, CDR1 is DFQATT and CDR2 SNEGSKA (reference sequence). The CDR3 totals 10 residues. The CDR3: CSASSVEAFF. CDR3 sequence (DNA): TGCAGTGCTAGTTCGGTTGAAGCTTTCTTT.